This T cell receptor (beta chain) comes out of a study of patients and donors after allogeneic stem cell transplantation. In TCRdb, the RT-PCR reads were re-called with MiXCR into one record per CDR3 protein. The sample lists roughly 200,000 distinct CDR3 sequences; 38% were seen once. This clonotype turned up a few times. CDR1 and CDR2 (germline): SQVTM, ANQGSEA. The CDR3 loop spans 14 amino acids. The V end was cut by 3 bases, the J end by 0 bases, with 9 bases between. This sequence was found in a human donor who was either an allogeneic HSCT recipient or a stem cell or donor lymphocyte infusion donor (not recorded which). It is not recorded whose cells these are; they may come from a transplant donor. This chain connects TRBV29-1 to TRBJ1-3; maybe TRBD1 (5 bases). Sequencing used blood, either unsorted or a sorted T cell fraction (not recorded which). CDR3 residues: CSVETRDSGNTIYF. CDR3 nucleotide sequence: TGCAGCGTTGAGACCAGGGACTCTGGAAACACCATATATTTT.